These 25 T cell receptor beta chains were all obtained from the same sample, sequenced in a study of blood T cell repertoires in COVID-19 (dated by TCRdb to about 2020). Library preparation was by the immunoSEQ multiplex PCR assay. In its TCRdb copy, this immuneACCESS table keeps in-frame sequences only and misses some clones. Where compared with another copy, unresolved V genes explain less than half of these, and the others have no known cause. The sample records 170,000 or so clones, 70% to 90% of which are singletons. The leading ten clones occupy about 3% of the sample. The sample was peripheral blood. Receptor source: a middle-aged man with active or convalescent COVID-19.

The chain links TRBV28 to TRBJ2-7; the D is unclear. Germline V CDR1 and CDR2: MDHEN, SYDVKM. V lost 3 bases to trimming and J lost 0 bases, with 9 bases between them. CDR3 length: 14 amino acids. The CDR3 spells CASSFGGSSYEQYF. DNA for the CDR3: TGTGCCAGCAGTTTTGGCGGAAGCTCCTACGAGCAGTACTTC.

The chain recombines TRBV5-1 with TRBJ1-1, with 10 positions matching TRBD1. V shed 2 bases, J shed 6 bases, and the junction held 10 bases outside the gene matches. This CDR3 region has 16 residues. The germline CDR1 and CDR2 sequences are SGHRS and YFSETQ. This CDR3 reads CASSFGQGVGSAEAFF. The CDR3 nucleotides are TGCGCCAGCAGCTTCGGACAGGGGGTTGGAAGTGCTGAAGCTTTCTTT.

In its sample, this clone was seen a few times. The chain recombines TRBV28 with TRBJ2-7; TRBD1 agrees at 8 bases. The trim removed 9 bases at V and 4 bases at J, leaving 5 bases unmatched. CDR3 length: 12 residues. Germline values: CDR1 MDHEN, CDR2 SYDVKM. CDR3 in amino acids: CASTTGGYEQYF. CDR3 DNA: TGTGCCAGTACTACAGGGGGATACGAGCAGTACTTC.

This chain links TRBV7-9 with TRBJ2-3, with TRBD2 identical over 8 bases. The CDR3 covers 15 residues. V shed 1 base and J 5 bases; nucleotides not matched to a gene: 5. From germline, CDR1 is SEHNR and CDR2 FQNEAQ (reference sequence). As DNA, the CDR3 is TGTGCCAGCAGCTTAGTTGCTAGCGGGCAAGATACGCAGTATTTT. It specifies CASSLVASGQDTQYF. The full variable domain, rest sourced from reference TRBV7-9 and TRBJ2-3, is DTGVSQNPRHKITKRGQNVTFRCDPISEHNRLYWYRQTLGQGPEFLTYFQNEAQLEKSRLLSDRFSAERPKGSFSTLEIQRTEQGDSAMYLCASSLVASGQDTQYFGPGTRLTVL.

The chain joins TRBV4-1 to TRBJ1-5; no clear D gene. V lost 0 bases to trimming and J lost 5 bases, with 5 bases between them. The CDR3 runs 13 residues. CDR1 is MGHRA and CDR2 is YSYEKL in the germline V gene. Here the CDR3 reads CASSQDLHQPQHF. CDR3 sequence (DNA): TGCGCCAGCAGCCAAGATCTTCATCAGCCCCAGCATTTT.

The chain uses TRBV4-1 and TRBJ1-2; 8 positions agree with TRBD1. V shed 4 bases and J 1 base; nucleotides not matched to a gene: 17. CDR1 and CDR2 from the germline V gene are MGHRA and YSYEKL. This CDR3 has 19 amino acids. CDR3 in amino acids: CASSRTLSRGRRDNYGYTF. In DNA form, the CDR3 reads TGCGCCAGCAGCCGTACGTTGAGCAGGGGGCGCAGGGATAACTATGGCTACACCTTC.

V gene TRBV15 combines with J gene TRBJ1-5; TRBD1 matches 8 bases. The V segment lost 5 bases and the J segment 2 bases; nucleotides outside the gene matches: 5. The CDR3 covers 15 residues. The germline CDR1 and CDR2 sequences are LNHNV and YYDKDF (reference sequence). The DNA for the CDR3 is TGTGCCACCAGCGGACAGGGATTCGGCAATCAGCCCCAGCATTTT. Translation: CATSGQGFGNQPQHF.

This clone was observed a few times. This chain uses TRBV5-4 with TRBJ2-2; D possibly corresponds to TRBD1 (6 bases). Trimming shortened V by 10 bases and J by 1 base, and 11 bases separated the two germline ends. The length of the CDR3 is 13 residues. Germline V lookup: CDR1 SGHNT, CDR2 YYREEE (reference sequence). CDR3 nucleotides: TGTGCCGGCACAGGGCAGAACACCGGGGAGCTGTTTTTT. This sequence encodes CAGTGQNTGELFF.

The chain employs TRBV3-1 (or the pseudogene TRBV3-2) and TRBJ2-2; no firm D call. Deletions cut 10 bases from V and 3 bases from J, with 6 bases between. The CDR3 is made up of 11 amino acids. Germline CDR1 LGHDT, CDR2 YNNKEL (reference sequence). CDR3 coding DNA: TGTGCCACGCAGGACACCGGGGAGCTGTTTTTT. It yields the protein CATQDTGELFF.

This clone was counted a single time. The genes are TRBV28 and TRBJ1-1, with 9 bases lining up with TRBD1. The CDR3 length is 14 residues. V gave up 5 bases and J gave up 4 bases; unmatched junction bases: 5. Looked up from germline, CDR1 is MDHEN and CDR2 is SYDVKM. DNA of the CDR3: TGTGCCAGCAGTCTACAGGGGGCATTCACTGAAGCTTTCTTT. It translates to CASSLQGAFTEAFF.

The rearrangement links TRBV6-5 to TRBJ2-3; 12 nucleotides agree with TRBD2. V dropped 7 bases and J dropped 1; count of bases not matched to a gene: 0. Germline values: CDR1 MNHEY, CDR2 SVGAGI. The CDR3 is 14 amino acids. The CDR3: CASTSGGGTDTQYF. The CDR3 DNA follows: TGTGCCAGCACTAGCGGGGGGGGCACAGATACGCAGTATTTT.

The V and J genes are TRBV19 and TRBJ1-5; D not resolved. Trimming shortened V by 2 bases and J by 7 bases, and 9 bases separated the two germline ends. The germline gives CDR1 LNHDA, CDR2 SQIVND (reference sequence). The CDR3 contains 13 residues. The CDR3 DNA sequence: TGTGCCAGTAGTATATGGGGAGAACAGCCCCAGCATTTT. It encodes CASSIWGEQPQHF. Looking up the rest from reference TRBV19 and TRBJ1-5 gives the full variable domain: DGGITQSPKYLFRKEGQNVTLSCEQNLNHDAMYWYRQDPGQGLRLIYYSQIVNDFQKGDIAEGYSVSREKKESFPLTVTSAQKNPTAFYLCASSIWGEQPQHFGDGTRLSIL.

The chain has TRBV6-5 and TRBJ1-6, with 8 positions matching TRBD1. The V gene's germline CDR1 is MNHEY and CDR2 SVGAGI. V was clipped by 5 bases and J by 8 bases; unmatched bases: 8. This CDR3 has 15 residues. The CDR3, as DNA: TGTGCCAGCAGTAACCCGACAGGGGTTGATTCACCCCTCCACTTT. It yields the protein CASSNPTGVDSPLHF.

The J gene is TRBJ2-1, the V gene TRBV4-3; TRBD2 might be the D (7 bases). CDR3 length: 15 amino acids. Germline CDR1 LGHNA, CDR2 YSLEER. V was cut by 2 bases and J by 8 bases, with 16 bases left in between. The CDR3 region is CASSQNPGGQDEQFF. CDR3 nucleotide sequence: TGCGCCAGCAGCCAAAATCCGGGGGGCCAGGATGAGCAGTTCTTC.

This chain links TRBV2 with TRBJ1-4; 10 nucleotides match TRBD1. The trim removed 9 bases at V and 8 bases at J, leaving 6 bases unmatched. CDR1 SNHLY and CDR2 FYNNEI come from the germline V gene. This CDR3 is 13 amino acids long. The CDR3 loop is CASTTGGWEKLFF. In DNA form, the CDR3 reads TGTGCCAGTACGACAGGGGGCTGGGAAAAACTGTTTTTT.

CDR3 protein: CTSPMSPRPQGFVPYEQYF. The CDR3 region has the DNA TGCACCAGTCCGATGTCCCCGCGTCCCCAGGGGTTCGTCCCCTACGAGCAGTACTTC. The chain couples TRBV1 to TRBJ2-7; the table's D call, TRBD1, has no DNA check behind it. TRBV1 is a pseudogene. The length of the CDR3 is 19 residues.

The chain employs TRBV5-1 and TRBJ2-2; 9 positions agree with TRBD2. The germline V gene has CDR1 SGHRS and CDR2 YFSETQ. Trimming cost V 3 bases and J 1 base; bases outside gene matches: 4. CDR3 length: 16 residues. As DNA, the CDR3 is TGCGCCAGCAGCTCACTAGCGGGCTTGAACACCGGGGAGCTGTTTTTT. This gives the protein CASSSLAGLNTGELFF.

This chain connects TRBV7-2 to TRBJ2-3, with D perhaps TRBD1 (6 bases). There are 14 residues in the CDR3. V gave up 5 bases and J gave up 2 bases, with 11 bases separating them. Germline assignment: CDR1 SGHTA and CDR2 FQGNSA. The CDR3 DNA is TGTGCCAGCAGCGATCGGACAGCCACAGATACGCAGTATTTT. Translated, it gives CASSDRTATDTQYF.

The chain has TRBV7-9 and TRBJ1-1, with a possible D match to TRBD1 (6 bases). Germline CDR1 and CDR2: SEHNR and FQNEAQ (reference sequence). The V and J ends lost 3 bases and 5 bases respectively, with 10 bases between them. The CDR3 runs to 13 residues. The CDR3 nucleotides are TGTGCCAGCAGCTTCAGGCAGGGGACTGAAGCTTTCTTT. Translating it yields CASSFRQGTEAFF.

The chain combines TRBV5-6 with TRBJ1-4; TRBD1 agrees at 7 bases. V trimming: 4 bases; J trimming: 10 bases; junction bases outside the gene matches: 13. Germline CDR1 and CDR2: SGHDT and YYEEEE. The CDR3 spans 15 residues. CDR3 bases: TGTGCCAGCAGCCGACAGGGACCCACCGGGCGAAAACTGTTTTTT. Translation gives CASSRQGPTGRKLFF.

This sequence joins TRBV5-5 and TRBJ2-7; weak D call: TRBD2 (5 bases). With 0 bases removed from V and 2 bases from J, the gap between germline ends came to 12 bases. The CDR3 has 15 amino acids. Looked up from germline, CDR1 is SGHKS and CDR2 is YYEKEE (reference sequence). The CDR3 spells CASSLVSSEAYEQYF. In DNA, the CDR3 is TGTGCCAGCAGCTTGGTGTCATCGGAGGCCTACGAGCAGTACTTC.

The gene calls are TRBV28 and TRBJ1-5; TRBD1 matches 10 bases. CDR3 length equals 15 residues. In germline, CDR1 is MDHEN, CDR2 SYDVKM. After removal of 4 bases from V and 4 bases from J, the junction contained 4 bases not matched to a gene. The DNA for the CDR3 is TGTGCCAGCAGTTCCTCGGGACAGGGGAATCAGCCCCAGCATTTT. It codes for CASSSSGQGNQPQHF.

V gene TRBV9 combines with J gene TRBJ1-2; 7 bases match TRBD1. V dropped 0 bases and J dropped 3; count of bases not matched to a gene: 2. CDR1 and CDR2 from the germline V gene are SGDLS and YYNGEE. CDR3 size: 14 residues. CDR3 protein: CASSVGQGDYGYTF. For the CDR3, the DNA is TGTGCCAGCAGCGTAGGCCAGGGGGACTATGGCTACACCTTC.

The chain couples TRBV3-1 (or the pseudogene TRBV3-2) to TRBJ1-6, with TRBD1 matching 7 bases. The CDR3 has 15 amino acids. V gave up 4 bases and J gave up 8 bases; unmatched junction bases: 8. CDR1 and CDR2 (germline): LGHDT, YNNKEL (reference sequence). Here the CDR3 DNA reads TGTGCCAGCAGCCCCGACAGGGTCCCTTATTCACCCCTCCACTTT. As protein: CASSPDRVPYSPLHF.

V usage is TRBV28 and J usage is TRBJ1-3; 9 bases line up with TRBD1. This CDR3 contains 16 residues. The junction had 9 bases not matched to a gene; V was cut back by 5 bases and J by 4 bases. Germline assignment: CDR1 MDHEN and CDR2 SYDVKM. CDR3 DNA: TGTGCCAGCAGTATTAAACAGGGGGCCCTCGGAAACACCATATATTTT. This translates into CASSIKQGALGNTIYF.